One and the same sample provided the 27 T cell receptor beta chains below, sequenced in a study of blood T cell repertoires in COVID-19. Data came from immunoSEQ multiplex PCR; TCRdb stores just in-frame clones and leaves some out. The sample yields about 97,000 clones, around 92% seen once. What was sequenced was peripheral blood. These receptors were obtained from a man aged 50-60 years with active COVID-19.

The chain carries TRBV7-8 and TRBJ2-1; tentatively, D is TRBD2 (5 bases). Between the trimmed V and J ends, which lost 2 bases and 8 bases, there was a span of 10 bases. Germline CDR1 reads SGHVS; CDR2 reads FQNEAQ. The CDR3 loop spans 13 amino acids. The CDR3 DNA follows: TGTGCCAGCAGCTTAACAGCGGTGGATGAGCAGTTCTTC. Amino acids: CASSLTAVDEQFF.

The chain combines TRBV5-6 with TRBJ2-2; D gene ambiguous. Per germline, CDR1 SGHDT and CDR2 YYEEEE. V was pared by 2 bases and J by 1 base, with 9 bases between. CDR3 length: 15 amino acids. The CDR3 DNA is TGTGCCAGCAGCTTTGGAGCTCTGAACACCGGGGAGCTGTTTTTT. It is translated as CASSFGALNTGELFF.

The chain carries TRBV3-1 (or the pseudogene TRBV3-2) and TRBJ1-1, with D perhaps matching TRBD1 (5 bases). Germline V CDR1 and CDR2: LGHDT, YNNKEL (reference sequence). Trimming took 4 bases from V and 4 from J, leaving 16 bases between them. This CDR3 has 15 residues. This CDR3 is CASSRIQQVGTEAFF. As DNA, the CDR3 is TGTGCCAGCAGCCGCATTCAACAGGTCGGCACTGAAGCTTTCTTT.

This chain links TRBV5-1 with TRBJ2-5, with 7 bases matching TRBD1. CDR1 is SGHRS and CDR2 is YFSETQ in the germline V gene. Losses at the gene ends were 6 bases for V and 4 bases for J; bases not matched to a gene: 6. This CDR3 contains 13 residues. In DNA, the CDR3 is TGCGCCAGCACCCAGACAGGGAGAGAGACCCAGTACTTC. Translating it yields CASTQTGRETQYF.

In this sample, this clone turned up a few times. This rearrangement joins TRBV4-2 to TRBJ1-6, with 12 bases lining up with TRBD1. The V segment lost 5 bases and the J segment 9 bases; nucleotides outside the gene matches: 5. This CDR3 is 15 amino acids long. Germline loops: CDR1 LGHNA, CDR2 YNFKEQ. The CDR3 is CASSLGTGGVSPLHF. The DNA for the CDR3 is TGTGCCAGCAGCTTAGGGACAGGGGGCGTTTCACCCCTCCACTTT.

The chain employs TRBV10-3 and TRBJ2-2; perhaps TRBD1 as D (6 bases). Trimming left V 6 bases short and J 5 bases short, with 13 bases between. There are 14 residues in the CDR3. The germline V gene encodes CDR1 ENHRY and CDR2 SYGVKD. CDR3 loop: CAIRPGQGTGELFF. CDR3 nucleotide sequence: TGTGCCATCAGACCGGGACAAGGGACCGGGGAGCTGTTTTTT.

This sequence joins TRBV19 and TRBJ1-1; D possibly corresponds to TRBD1 (5 bases). Germline V gene lookup returns CDR1 LNHDA and CDR2 SQIVND (reference sequence). The CDR3 loop spans 13 amino acids. Trimming left V 8 bases short and J 1 base short, with 11 bases between. In DNA form, the CDR3 reads TGTGCCAGTTCGGACACCTCGAACACTGAAGCTTTCTTT. It is translated as CASSDTSNTEAFF. Combining the CDR3 with reference TRBV19 and TRBJ1-1 gives the whole variable domain DGGITQSPKYLFRKEGQNVTLSCEQNLNHDAMYWYRQDPGQGLRLIYYSQIVNDFQKGDIAEGYSVSREKKESFPLTVTSAQKNPTAFYLCASSDTSNTEAFFGQGTRLTVV.

The chain combines TRBV19 with TRBJ2-1; TRBD1 might be the D (6 bases). This CDR3 is 16 amino acids long. The V and J ends lost 5 bases and 0 bases respectively, with 14 bases between them. Germline CDR1 is LNHDA and CDR2 is SQIVND (reference sequence). The CDR3 spells CASSDSGTSSYNEQFF. The DNA of the CDR3 is TGTGCCAGTAGTGACTCCGGGACAAGCTCCTACAATGAGCAGTTCTTC.

V is TRBV20-1 and J is TRBJ1-2, with TRBD1 matching over 7 bases. Germline assignment: CDR1 DFQATT and CDR2 SNEGSKA (reference sequence). The CDR3 is 11 residues long. With V trimmed by 3 bases and J by 14 bases, 9 bases remained unmatched. Here the CDR3 DNA reads TGCAGTGCTAGTGCTAGACAGGGTTCGACCTTC. It encodes CSASARQGSTF.

The CDR3: CAWTYADTQYF. The CDR3 coding sequence is TGTGCCTGGACCTATGCAGATACGCAGTATTTT. The rearrangement links TRBV30 to TRBJ2-3; unclear D gene. Trimming pared 4 bases from V and 4 bases from J, leaving 6 bases between. This CDR3 has 11 residues. Per germline, CDR1 GTSNPN and CDR2 SVGIG (reference sequence).

The V and J genes are TRBV28 and TRBJ1-6, with 10 positions matching TRBD1. In germline, CDR1 is MDHEN, CDR2 SYDVKM. The V gene end was trimmed by 6 bases and the J gene end by 10 bases; junction bases not matched to a gene: 3. The CDR3 length is 13 residues. This chain's CDR3 is CASRGQGQSPLHF. The CDR3 coding sequence is TGTGCCAGCAGGGGACAGGGGCAATCACCCCTCCACTTT.

This clone was observed a single time. Here the CDR3 reads CASSDTGVGETQYF. Written as DNA, the CDR3 is TGTGCCAGCAGCGACACAGGGGTAGGGGAGACCCAGTACTTC. The V and J genes are TRBV7-6 and TRBJ2-5; 7 nucleotides agree with TRBD1. The ends lost 5 bases at V and 5 bases at J; junction bases unmatched: 8. Germline-derived CDR1 and CDR2 are SGHVS and FNYEAQ. The CDR3 runs 14 residues.

The chain has TRBV19 and TRBJ1-5; D is undetermined. Germline CDR1 and CDR2: LNHDA and SQIVND (reference sequence). The V end lost 1 base, the J end lost 9 bases, and 13 bases lay between the germline ends. The CDR3 runs 14 residues. Here the CDR3 DNA reads TGTGCCAGTAGTATAGTGGCAGGAGGAAGGCCCCAGCATTTT. Protein: CASSIVAGGRPQHF.

This chain links TRBV28 with TRBJ1-6; D is ambiguous. Germline V CDR1 and CDR2: MDHEN, SYDVKM. V lost 1 base and J lost 5, with 15 bases in between. The CDR3 consists of 17 residues. The CDR3 protein is CASSLYYRSGNNSPLHF. The CDR3 DNA follows: TGTGCCAGCAGTTTATATTACCGGTCAGGAAATAATTCACCCCTCCACTTT. Combining the CDR3 with reference TRBV28 and TRBJ1-6 gives the whole variable domain DVKVTQSSRYLVKRTGEKVFLECVQDMDHENMFWYRQDPGLGLRLIYFSYDVKMKEKGDIPEGYSVSREKKERFSLILESASTNQTSMYLCASSLYYRSGNNSPLHFGNGTRLTVT.

Here the CDR3 reads CASSFRIRDRAGTDTQYF. The CDR3 DNA reads as TGTGCCAGCAGTTTTCGAATCCGGGACAGGGCCGGCACAGATACGCAGTATTTT. The V and J genes are TRBV6-2 or TRBV6-3 and TRBJ2-3; 9 bases are a match to TRBD1. Germline CDR1 reads MNHEY; CDR2 reads SVGEGT. The ends lost 4 bases at V and 1 base at J; junction bases unmatched: 12. CDR3 length: 18 amino acids.

The genes are TRBV11-2 and TRBJ2-4, with a possible D match to TRBD1 (6 bases). CDR1 is SGHAT and CDR2 is FQNNGV in the germline V gene. Deletions cut 1 base from V and 3 bases from J, with 19 bases between. The length of the CDR3 is 18 residues. CDR3 DNA sequence: TGTGCCAGCAGCTTAGCCCTGACAGGAGCTTCTGGCAAAAACATTCAGTACTTC. This codes for CASSLALTGASGKNIQYF.

The chain has TRBV28 and TRBJ1-1; TRBD1 aligns across 9 bases. The CDR3 spans 13 residues. V lost 8 bases and J lost 5; bases outside the gene matches: 6. The germline gives CDR1 MDHEN, CDR2 SYDVKM. The CDR3 nucleotides are TGTGCCAGCTACGACAGGGGGAAGACTGAAGCTTTCTTT. Translated: CASYDRGKTEAFF.

This sequence joins TRBV5-4 and TRBJ2-7, with 11 bases lining up with TRBD1. The CDR3 extends over 15 amino acids. Trimming took 2 bases from V and 6 from J; bases not matched to a gene: 7. Looked up from germline, CDR1 is SGHNT and CDR2 is YYREEE (reference sequence). The CDR3 DNA is TGTGCCAGCAGCTTACCTCCGGGACAGGGGGTCGAGCAGTACTTC. Translating it yields CASSLPPGQGVEQYF.

The rearrangement uses TRBV2 and TRBJ2-3; D possibly corresponds to TRBD2 (6 bases). The CDR3 contains 15 residues. Germline assignment: CDR1 SNHLY and CDR2 FYNNEI. V was shortened by 3 bases and J by 0 bases, with 10 bases between the two germline ends. As DNA, the CDR3 is TGTGCCAGCAGTGAGGGGAGGCCTAGCACAGATACGCAGTATTTT. Protein sequence: CASSEGRPSTDTQYF. Using reference TRBV2 and TRBJ2-3 for the parts outside the CDR3, the full variable domain is EPEVTQTPSHQVTQMGQEVILRCVPISNHLYFYWYRQILGQKVEFLVSFYNNEISEKSEIFDDQFSVERPDGSNFTLKIRSTKLEDSAMYFCASSEGRPSTDTQYFGPGTRLTVL.

The gene calls are TRBV6-2 or TRBV6-3 and TRBJ2-7; no clear D gene. V was shortened by 5 bases and J by 1 base, with 6 bases between the two germline ends. CDR1 MNHEY and CDR2 SVGEGT come from the germline V gene. This CDR3 is built from 12 residues. This CDR3 is CASSQVSYEQYF. DNA of the CDR3: TGTGCCAGCAGTCAGGTTTCCTACGAGCAGTACTTC.

V and J are TRBV30 and TRBJ2-3; TRBD2 matches 13 bases. This CDR3 has 18 residues. CDR1 is GTSNPN and CDR2 is SVGIG in the germline V gene (reference sequence). Trimming cost V 2 bases and J 3 bases; bases outside gene matches: 11. The CDR3 here is CAWSLTSGRAFWTDTQYF. CDR3 DNA sequence: TGTGCCTGGAGTCTTACTAGCGGGAGGGCCTTTTGGACAGATACGCAGTATTTT.

This sequence joins TRBV7-9 and TRBJ2-5, with a possible D match to TRBD1 (7 bases). CDR1 and CDR2 (germline): SEHNR, FQNEAQ (reference sequence). The length of the CDR3 is 15 residues. V lost 2 bases, J lost 1 base, and 11 bases lay in between. CDR3 amino acids: CASSLPQGGQETQYF. The DNA for the CDR3 is TGTGCCAGCAGCTTACCTCAGGGGGGCCAAGAGACCCAGTACTTC.

This clone appeared once. V and J are TRBV6-6 and TRBJ2-1; D perhaps matches TRBD1 (6 bases). This CDR3 region has 14 residues. V was clipped by 2 bases and J by 8 bases, with 13 bases between them. Germline-derived CDR1 and CDR2 are MNHNY and SVGAGI (reference sequence). CDR3 bases: TGTGCCAGCAGTTACGGGACAACAAGGGATGAGCAGTTCTTC. Translated: CASSYGTTRDEQFF.

Only one count was recorded for this clone. This sequence joins TRBV28 and TRBJ2-1; 9 bases line up with TRBD1. The CDR3 runs to 13 residues. CDR1 and CDR2 (germline): MDHEN, SYDVKM. V lost 10 bases, J lost 8 bases, and 9 bases stayed unmatched. CDR3 loop: CATLTGGNHEQFF. The CDR3, as DNA: TGTGCCACCCTGACAGGGGGGAACCATGAGCAGTTCTTC. The full variable domain, with the rest looked up from reference TRBV28 and TRBJ2-1, is DVKVTQSSRYLVKRTGEKVFLECVQDMDHENMFWYRQDPGLGLRLIYFSYDVKMKEKGDIPEGYSVSREKKERFSLILESASTNQTSMYLCATLTGGNHEQFFGPGTRLTVL.

This clone showed up just once. The CDR3 spells CASSIWETLLEQYF. For the CDR3, the DNA is TGTGCCAGCAGCATCTGGGAGACCCTCCTCGAGCAGTACTTC. The chain couples TRBV28 to TRBJ2-7; D is perhaps TRBD2 (5 bases). The germline V gene encodes CDR1 MDHEN and CDR2 SYDVKM. The V gene lost 6 bases and the J gene lost 6 bases, with 18 bases spanning the gap. The CDR3 spans 14 residues.

This chain connects TRBV4-1 to TRBJ2-4, with 8 positions matching TRBD1. V shed 4 bases and J 9 bases; nucleotides not matched to a gene: 11. The CDR3 has 15 residues. Germline lookup yields CDR1 MGHRA and CDR2 YSYEKL. The CDR3 DNA reads as TGCGCCAGCAGCCGGACAGGGTTGGGGGATAGCATTCAGTACTTC. Translation gives CASSRTGLGDSIQYF.

The chain uses TRBV28 and TRBJ1-1; 7 bases agree with TRBD1. The CDR3 spans 12 residues. Germline CDR1 and CDR2: MDHEN and SYDVKM. With V trimmed by 7 bases and J by 7 bases, 6 bases remained unmatched. This CDR3 is CASKENRGEAFF. The CDR3 DNA reads as TGTGCCAGCAAGGAAAACAGGGGTGAAGCTTTCTTT.